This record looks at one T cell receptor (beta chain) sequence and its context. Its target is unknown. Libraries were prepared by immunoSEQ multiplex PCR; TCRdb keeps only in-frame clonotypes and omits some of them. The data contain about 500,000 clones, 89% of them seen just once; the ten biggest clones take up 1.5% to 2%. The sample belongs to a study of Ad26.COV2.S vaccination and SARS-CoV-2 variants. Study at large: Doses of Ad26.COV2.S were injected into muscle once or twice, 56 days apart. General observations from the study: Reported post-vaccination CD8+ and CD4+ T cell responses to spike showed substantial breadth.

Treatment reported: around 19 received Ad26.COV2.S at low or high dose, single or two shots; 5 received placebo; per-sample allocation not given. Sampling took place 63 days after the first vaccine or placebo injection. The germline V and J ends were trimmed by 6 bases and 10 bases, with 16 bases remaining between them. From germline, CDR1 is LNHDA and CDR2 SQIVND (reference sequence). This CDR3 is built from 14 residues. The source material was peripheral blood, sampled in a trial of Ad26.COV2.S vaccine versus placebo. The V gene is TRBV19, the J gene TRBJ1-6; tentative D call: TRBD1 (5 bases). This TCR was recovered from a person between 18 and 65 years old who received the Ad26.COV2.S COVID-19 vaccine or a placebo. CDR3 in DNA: TGTGCCAGTAGCCCGGGACTTAGGATCTCACCCCTCCACTTT. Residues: CASSPGLRISPLHF.